A single sample is the source of the 20 T cell receptor beta chains below, sequenced in a study of regulatory T cells in long-lasting Graves disease (dated by TCRdb to the early 2020s). What this sample's time point label stands for: newly diagnosed GD, antithyroid drugs for less than 3 months. For both TCR sequencing and RNA sequencing, RNA was extracted from PBMCs in TRIzol. Library creation used multiplex PCR. Sequenced using an Illumina HiSeq 4000. CDR3 regions were amplified by Arm-PCR with iRepertoire HTBI primers to construct TCR beta libraries. TCRdb reprocessed the public reads (quality trimming at Q25 with fastp, clone calling with MiXCR) and kept in-frame beta chains. All rows with the same CDR3 protein become a single entry with the most common DNA and genes. The sample yields more than 350,000 distinct CDR3 sequences; 14% to 15% were counted once. Approximately 15% of the sample lies in the top ten.

The sample also formed part of further work on T cells in Graves' hyperthyroidism and ophthalmopathy.

The starting material was peripheral blood mononuclear cells (PBMCs), obtained at new diagnosis, from a patient treated with antithyroid drugs. Receptor source: a young woman with Graves disease. Donor details come from another sample of the same person, matched by shared clones.

A note on this clonotype: A read error is possible here, since a much larger clone lies one base away. V gene TRBV2 combines with J gene TRBJ2-3, with D perhaps assigned TRBD1 or TRBD2 (5 bases each). The germline gives CDR1 SNHLY, CDR2 FYNNEI. V shed 8 bases and J shed 0 bases, with 27 bases lying between them. This CDR3 comprises 19 residues. In DNA, the CDR3 is TGTGCCAGCCGGACTGCCACCCGCAGGACGGGGCGAAGCACAGATACGCAGTATTTT. The encoded protein is CASRTATRRTGRSTDTQYF.

This clonotype was counted only a few times. Being one base from a much bigger clone, this may be a read error. CDR3 sequence: CASSLVAGEGYEQYF. In DNA form, the CDR3 reads TGTGCCAGCAGTTTAGTAGCGGGAGAAGGGTACGAGCAGTACTTC. The chain combines TRBV2 with TRBJ2-7, with TRBD2 matching 9 bases. The V and J ends lost 5 bases and 4 bases, in that order; junction bases with no gene match: 9. Germline V lookup: CDR1 SNHLY, CDR2 FYNNEI. The CDR3 has 15 residues.

The genes are TRBV28 and TRBJ2-7; D is undetermined. V lost 3 bases and J 6 bases, leaving 12 bases between the germline ends. The CDR3 extends over 13 amino acids. The germline CDR1 and CDR2 sequences are MDHEN and SYDVKM. The chain's CDR3 is CASSFPSKSEQYF. DNA of the CDR3: TGTGCCAGCAGTTTCCCCTCGAAGAGCGAGCAGTACTTC.

This clonotype was recorded at least ten times. CDR3 protein: CSVEAGETPDYEQYF. The DNA of the CDR3 is TGCAGCGTTGAGGCAGGGGAAACTCCCGATTACGAGCAGTACTTC. This chain links TRBV29-1 with TRBJ2-7, with D tentatively TRBD1 (6 bases). Germline V gene data show CDR1 as SQVTM and CDR2 as ANQGSEA. Trimming took off 3 bases at V and 4 bases at J, with 19 bases between the two ends. The length of the CDR3 is 15 residues.

This clonotype was seen ten or more times. This chain connects TRBV12-3 or TRBV12-4 to TRBJ1-2; no firm D call. This CDR3 spans 12 amino acids. Trimming took off 5 bases at V and 8 bases at J, with 12 bases between the two ends. The CDR3 bases are TGTGCCAGCAGTCCAGATAGAGGGGGCTACACCTTC. It yields the protein CASSPDRGGYTF.

This clonotype was found many times. This sequence joins TRBV7-2 and TRBJ2-3; no clear D. Germline V CDR1 and CDR2: SGHTA, FQGNSA. The V and J ends lost 1 base and 8 bases respectively, with 10 bases between them. CDR3 size: 13 residues. The CDR3, as DNA: TGTGCCAGCAGCTTAGGGGGTGGTAGTACGCAGTATTTT. Protein sequence: CASSLGGGSTQYF.

This clonotype came up many times. The rearrangement joins TRBV2 to TRBJ1-4; 8 nucleotides match TRBD1. This CDR3 comprises 15 residues. V was clipped by 5 bases and J by 1 base; unmatched bases: 3. Germline assignment: CDR1 SNHLY and CDR2 FYNNEI. DNA for the CDR3: TGTGCCAGCAGTTACGACAGGGGAACTAATGAAAAACTGTTTTTT. It encodes CASSYDRGTNEKLFF.

This clonotype was counted at least ten times. V and J are TRBV28 and TRBJ1-5; 9 bases fit TRBD1. The CDR3 runs to 16 residues. The ends lost 5 bases at V and 3 bases at J; junction bases unmatched: 8. CDR1 MDHEN and CDR2 SYDVKM come from the germline V gene. The CDR3 bases are TGTGCCAGCAGTAACGGGGGACAGGGCTCCAATCAGCCCCAGCATTTT. It yields the protein CASSNGGQGSNQPQHF.

This clonotype was counted ten times or more. The chain employs TRBV11-2 and TRBJ2-2, with TRBD2 matching 7 bases. Germline V lookup: CDR1 SGHAT, CDR2 FQNNGV. V trimming: 1 base; J trimming: 1 base; junction bases outside the gene matches: 3. This CDR3 contains 16 residues. CDR3 residues: CASSLGASGNTGELFF. The CDR3, as DNA: TGTGCCAGCAGCTTAGGGGCTAGCGGGAACACCGGGGAGCTGTTTTTT.

V and J are TRBV9 and TRBJ1-3; no clear D gene. Germline assignment: CDR1 SGDLS and CDR2 YYNGEE. Trimming left V 1 base short and J 3 bases short, with 11 bases between. The CDR3 loop spans 15 amino acids. CDR3 in amino acids: CASSVQAISGNTIYF. CDR3 sequence (DNA): TGTGCCAGCAGCGTACAGGCAATCAGTGGAAACACCATATATTTT.

Worth noting for this clonotype: This may be a read error: a much more frequent sequence differs by one nucleotide. The V call is TRBV14, the J call TRBJ1-2; D might be TRBD1 (6 bases). Germline lookup yields CDR1 SGHDN and CDR2 FVKESK. The CDR3 length is 13 residues. V was cut by 4 bases and J by 4 bases, with 10 bases left in between. CDR3 loop: CASSRDTSYGYTF. DNA of the CDR3: TGTGCCAGCAGCCGGGACACCTCCTATGGCTACACCTTC.

This clonotype was picked up a small number of times. The J gene is TRBJ1-2, the V gene TRBV6-1, with 7 bases that match TRBD1. Trimming took 5 bases from V and 4 from J; bases not matched to a gene: 4. The CDR3 sequence is 13 residues long. CDR1 is MNHNS, CDR2 SASEGT, per germline. This CDR3 reads CASSREGAYGYTF. The CDR3 DNA follows: TGTGCCAGCAGTCGGGAGGGGGCCTATGGCTACACCTTC.

This sequence joins TRBV20-1 and TRBJ2-3; D remains ambiguous. Germline lookup yields CDR1 DFQATT and CDR2 SNEGSKA (reference sequence). The CDR3 consists of 14 residues. V was pared by 1 base and J by 2 bases, with 10 bases between. In nucleotides, the CDR3 is TGCAGTGCTAGAGGAGACTCCTCCACAGATACGCAGTATTTT. It codes for CSARGDSSTDTQYF.

This rearrangement joins TRBV6-5 to TRBJ1-2; no clear D. The germline V gene has CDR1 MNHEY and CDR2 SVGAGI. Between the trimmed V and J ends, which lost 0 bases and 3 bases, there was a span of 14 bases. The CDR3 has 16 residues. CDR3 coding DNA: TGTGCCAGCAGTTACTCGATAGGGCAGAGCTACTATGGCTACACCTTC. It yields the protein CASSYSIGQSYYGYTF.

In this sample, this clonotype turned up many times. The J gene is TRBJ1-4, the V gene TRBV12-3 or TRBV12-4; D is unresolved. This CDR3 region has 14 residues. V gave up 0 bases and J gave up 7 bases, with 9 bases separating them. CDR3 residues: CASSLAGTPEKLFF. CDR3 in DNA: TGTGCCAGCAGTTTAGCCGGAACCCCTGAAAAACTGTTTTTT.

Regarding this clonotype: Given a far larger clone just one base away, this is likely a sequencing read error. V gene TRBV7-2 combines with J gene TRBJ2-1, with TRBD2 as a possible D gene (6 bases). This CDR3 is 19 amino acids long. The V gene lost 0 bases and the J gene lost 3 bases, with 21 bases spanning the gap. Germline V gene sequence: CDR1 SGHTA, CDR2 FQGNSA. CDR3 DNA sequence: TGTGCCAGCAGCTTAGCGCTAGCGCTAGGAGGCTCCCACTACAATGAGCAGTTCTTC. Translated: CASSLALALGGSHYNEQFF. The full variable domain, with the rest looked up from reference TRBV7-2 and TRBJ2-1, is GAGVSQSPSNKVTEKGKDVELRCDPISGHTALYWYRQSLGQGLEFLIYFQGNSAPDKSGLPSDRFSAERTGGSVSTLTIQRTQQEDSAVYLCASSLALALGGSHYNEQFFGPGTRLTVL.

This clonotype showed up just a few times. This rearrangement joins TRBV6-1 to TRBJ1-5, with D possibly matching TRBD1 (5 bases). V lost 5 bases and J lost 0, with 11 bases in between. Germline assignment: CDR1 MNHNS and CDR2 SASEGT. CDR3 length equals 15 residues. Here the CDR3 DNA reads TGTGCCAGCAGTCAGGGCGTTTATAGCAATCAGCCCCAGCATTTT. It is translated as CASSQGVYSNQPQHF.

The chain has TRBV14 and TRBJ2-7; 10 bases line up with TRBD2. This CDR3 spans 16 amino acids. Germline CDR1 and CDR2: SGHDN and FVKESK. V gave up 0 bases and J gave up 9 bases; unmatched junction bases: 11. CDR3 sequence: CASSQDQRTSGVGQYF. CDR3 coding DNA: TGTGCCAGCAGCCAAGATCAACGGACTAGCGGTGTTGGGCAGTACTTC.

A note on this clonotype: Given a much more abundant clone one base away, this may be a read error. The DNA of the CDR3 is TGTGCCAGCAGCCGGGACTGGGCAGGCTCCTACAATGAGCAGTTCTTC. This translates into CASSRDWAGSYNEQFF. The gene calls are TRBV7-2 and TRBJ2-1; weak D call: TRBD2 (6 bases). Germline V lookup: CDR1 SGHTA, CDR2 FQGNSA. There are 16 residues in the CDR3. V was clipped by 5 bases and J by 0 bases, with 14 bases between them.

Concerning this clonotype itself: A much larger clone differs by one base, so this may be a read error. The chain carries TRBV2 and TRBJ1-1; D is unresolved. The CDR3 runs to 11 residues. V lost 5 bases and J lost 9, with 10 bases in between. The germline CDR1 and CDR2 sequences are SNHLY and FYNNEI. CDR3 coding DNA: TGTGCCAGCAGTCCGGAACAGAAAGCTTTCTTT. This codes for CASSPEQKAFF.